One sample yielded the 16 T cell receptor beta chains listed below, sequenced in a study of human T cells and chemical hapten exposure. One entry per CDR3 protein results from TCRdb running MiXCR on the RACE reads. The sample has approximately 160,000 distinct CDR3 sequences; 25% to 30% are singletons. The time point is: patch test 3, about 24 weeks after DPC sensitization. This sample's treatment: therapeutic diphenylcyclopropenone sensitization with weekly scalp DPC. The sequenced sample was whole blood, obtained in connection with sensitization to the hapten diphenylcyclopropenone (DPC). The receptor source for this set is a woman under 30 with alopecia areata. Some clones in this sample may be carry-over from other donors' samples.

The genes are TRBV20-1 and TRBJ2-4; tentatively, D is TRBD2 (5 bases). The V and J ends lost 0 bases and 6 bases respectively, with 12 bases between them. CDR1 and CDR2 from the germline V gene are DFQATT and SNEGSKA (reference sequence). The length of the CDR3 is 14 residues. The chain's CDR3 is CSARERVSGNIQYF. CDR3 nucleotides: TGCAGTGCTAGAGAGAGGGTCTCGGGAAACATTCAGTACTTC.

The chain links TRBV3-1 to TRBJ2-7, with D perhaps matching TRBD2 (5 bases). The V gene lost 3 bases and the J gene lost 7 bases, with 7 bases spanning the gap. The length of the CDR3 is 11 residues. Germline CDR1 LGHDT, CDR2 YNNKEL (reference sequence). The CDR3 region is CASSQTGEQYF. In nucleotides, the CDR3 is TGTGCCAGCAGCCAGACGGGGGAGCAGTACTTC.

This clonotype was counted only a few times. V gene TRBV20-1 combines with J gene TRBJ2-1; possible D gene TRBD2, 5 bases. CDR3 length equals 15 residues. Germline lookup yields CDR1 DFQATT and CDR2 SNEGSKA (reference sequence). Deletions cut 8 bases from V and 2 bases from J, with 19 bases between. CDR3 protein: CSLLVRSAAYNEQFF. The CDR3 bases are TGCAGTTTGCTAGTCCGTTCAGCGGCCTACAATGAGCAGTTCTTC.

In this sample, this clonotype turned up many times. The rearrangement uses TRBV9 and TRBJ2-3; TRBD1 might be the D (5 bases). Germline CDR1 SGDLS, CDR2 YYNGEE. V lost 0 bases, J lost 1 base, and 12 bases lay in between. The CDR3 loop spans 16 amino acids. The CDR3 DNA follows: TGTGCCAGCAGCGTAGAGGGGTCCTCTGGCACAGATACGCAGTATTTT. Protein: CASSVEGSSGTDTQYF.

V gene TRBV4-2 combines with J gene TRBJ1-2, with a possible D match to TRBD1 (6 bases). Germline CDR1 and CDR2: LGHNA and YNFKEQ. This CDR3 contains 15 residues. Trimming took 3 bases from V and 6 from J, leaving 17 bases between them. The CDR3 DNA follows: TGTGCCAGCAGCCAGACCCCGACAGGATTGAATGGCTACACCTTC. Translated: CASSQTPTGLNGYTF.

The V call is TRBV15, the J call TRBJ2-1, with D possibly being TRBD1 (5 bases). CDR3 length: 14 residues. Trimming cost V 5 bases and J 7 bases, with 15 bases left between them. Germline CDR1 is LNHNV and CDR2 is YYDKDF (reference sequence). The CDR3 coding sequence is TGTGCCACCAGCCACACTGACAGTTCTAATGAGCAGTTCTTC. The encoded protein is CATSHTDSSNEQFF.

This clonotype was detected only once. The rearrangement links TRBV5-1 to TRBJ1-2; 9 bases agree with TRBD1. Germline lookup yields CDR1 SGHRS and CDR2 YFSETQ. The CDR3 runs to 15 residues. The junction had 7 bases not matched to a gene; V was cut back by 3 bases and J by 4 bases. This CDR3 reads CASSWSGTGIYGYTF. CDR3 DNA sequence: TGCGCCAGCAGCTGGTCCGGGACAGGGATCTATGGCTACACCTTC.

This chain connects TRBV9 to TRBJ2-3; 16 nucleotides align to TRBD2. J gave up 1 base and V 4 bases, and 3 bases lay outside the gene matches. This CDR3 spans 17 amino acids. CDR1 SGDLS and CDR2 YYNGEE come from the germline V gene. The CDR3 region is CASSLGLAGGGTDTQYF. The CDR3 coding sequence is TGTGCCAGCAGCCTGGGACTAGCGGGAGGGGGCACAGATACGCAGTATTTT.

The gene calls are TRBV7-6 and TRBJ2-1; 10 nucleotides agree with TRBD2. Germline values: CDR1 SGHVS, CDR2 FNYEAQ. CDR3 length equals 17 residues. The V gene end was trimmed by 5 bases and the J gene end by 7 bases; junction bases not matched to a gene: 14. The CDR3: CASSPSSSGSGRNEQFF. CDR3 DNA sequence: TGTGCCAGCAGCCCCTCGTCTAGCGGGAGCGGTAGGAATGAGCAGTTCTTC. The whole variable domain, remainder taken from reference TRBV7-6 and TRBJ2-1, is GAGVSQSPRYKVTKRGQDVALRCDPISGHVSLYWYRQALGQGPEFLTYFNYEAQQDKSGLPNDRFSAERPEGSISTLTIQRTEQRDSAMYRCASSPSSSGSGRNEQFFGPGTRLTVL.

J is TRBJ2-7 and V is TRBV10-3; the D gene is possibly TRBD1 (6 bases). V was clipped by 7 bases and J by 0 bases, with 13 bases between them. Germline CDR1 and CDR2: ENHRY and SYGVKD. The CDR3 is made up of 14 amino acids. The chain's CDR3 is CAIKKDSGSYEQYF. CDR3 bases: TGTGCCATCAAAAAGGACAGTGGCTCCTACGAGCAGTACTTC.

This sequence joins TRBV6-5 and TRBJ1-1; D call uncertain. Germline-derived CDR1 and CDR2 are MNHEY and SVGAGI. The CDR3 loop spans 14 amino acids. Trimming pared 0 bases from V and 11 bases from J, leaving 16 bases between. The CDR3 reads CASSYSMVTGGAFF. The CDR3 DNA follows: TGTGCCAGCAGTTACTCGATGGTGACGGGTGGGGCTTTCTTT.

This chain uses TRBV6-5 with TRBJ2-7; 7 bases match TRBD1. V shed 0 bases and J 3 bases; nucleotides not matched to a gene: 8. CDR3 length: 16 amino acids. Germline-derived CDR1 and CDR2 are MNHEY and SVGAGI. As DNA, the CDR3 is TGTGCCAGCAGTTACTCCATGGACAGGATCTACTACGAGCAGTACTTC. As protein: CASSYSMDRIYYEQYF.

The rearrangement uses TRBV29-1 and TRBJ1-1; unclear D gene. The V and J ends lost 0 bases and 1 base respectively, with 9 bases between them. CDR1 is SQVTM, CDR2 ANQGSEA, per germline. The CDR3 totals 14 residues. As DNA, the CDR3 is TGCAGCGTTGAAGATCGGGTAAGGAACACTGAAGCTTTCTTT. Protein product: CSVEDRVRNTEAFF.

This clonotype was detected a few times. The V gene is TRBV4-3, the J gene TRBJ2-7; D is possibly TRBD2 (5 bases). Germline CDR1 is LGHNA and CDR2 is YSLEER. The V gene lost 4 bases and the J gene lost 6 bases, with 16 bases spanning the gap. The CDR3 loop spans 14 amino acids. CDR3 protein: CASSPDSRIGEQYF. Written as DNA, the CDR3 is TGCGCCAGCAGCCCGGACTCTAGAATTGGCGAGCAGTACTTC.

The gene calls are TRBV6-2 or TRBV6-3 and TRBJ2-1, with TRBD2 identical over 7 bases. The CDR3 runs to 15 residues. Looked up from germline, CDR1 is MNHEY and CDR2 is SVGEGT. With V trimmed by 4 bases and J by 9 bases, 12 bases remained unmatched. CDR3 residues: CASSSPSGAKSEQFF. In DNA form, the CDR3 reads TGTGCCAGCAGTTCCCCTAGCGGAGCGAAGAGTGAGCAGTTCTTC.

The V gene is TRBV29-1, the J gene TRBJ2-2; D call uncertain. Per germline, CDR1 SQVTM and CDR2 ANQGSEA. CDR3 length: 15 amino acids. The V gene lost 7 bases and the J gene lost 0 bases, with 15 bases spanning the gap. CDR3 sequence: CSAQPRLSNTGELFF. The CDR3 DNA is TGCAGCGCCCAACCCCGGCTCTCGAACACCGGGGAGCTGTTTTTT.